This T cell receptor beta chain was sequenced in a study of regulatory T cells in long-lasting Graves disease. Time point here: newly diagnosed GD, antithyroid drugs for less than 3 months. With RNA extracted from PBMCs as input, the TCR library was made. According to the study, TCR beta libraries were built with iRepertoire HTBI primers and CDR3-region Arm-PCR. MiXCR, applied by TCRdb to the multiplex PCR reads, yields one record per CDR3 protein. The repertoire holds approximately 400,000 distinct CDR3 sequences, 15% seen once, with approximately 7.8% in the top ten. This CDR3 spans 14 amino acids. V dropped 11 bases and J dropped 2 bases, with 18 bases sitting between them. Per the germline V gene, CDR1 is SGHVS and CDR2 is FQNEAQ. This clonotype was recorded at least ten times. These data were likewise used in another study, on T cells in Graves' hyperthyroidism and ophthalmopathy.

The TCR sequence derives from a woman aged 40 to 50 with Graves disease. The starting material was peripheral blood mononuclear cells (PBMCs), obtained at new diagnosis, from a patient treated with antithyroid drugs. The V gene is TRBV7-8, the J gene TRBJ2-5; D is possibly TRBD1 (5 bases). The CDR3 nucleotides are TGTGCCCTTTTTGGGGCAGGTAAACAAGAGACCCAGTACTTC. It is translated as CALFGAGKQETQYF. Full variable domain (missing parts from reference TRBV7-8 and TRBJ2-5): GAGVSQSPRYKVAKRGQDVALRCDPISGHVSLFWYQQALGQGPEFLTYFQNEAQLDKSGLPSDRFFAERPEGSVSTLKIQRTQQEDSAVYLCALFGAGKQETQYFGPGTRLLVL.